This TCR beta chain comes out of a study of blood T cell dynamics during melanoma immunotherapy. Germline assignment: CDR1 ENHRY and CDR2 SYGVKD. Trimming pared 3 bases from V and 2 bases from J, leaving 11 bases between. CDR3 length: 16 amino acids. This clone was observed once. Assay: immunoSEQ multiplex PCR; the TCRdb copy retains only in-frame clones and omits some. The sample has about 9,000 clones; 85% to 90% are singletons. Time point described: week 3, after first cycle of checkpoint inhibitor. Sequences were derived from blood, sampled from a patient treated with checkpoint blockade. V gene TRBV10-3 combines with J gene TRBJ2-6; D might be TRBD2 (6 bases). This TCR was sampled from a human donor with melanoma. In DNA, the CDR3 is TGTGCCATCAGTGATAGGGGAGGAGCTGGGGCCAACGTCCTGACTTTC. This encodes CAISDRGGAGANVLTF.